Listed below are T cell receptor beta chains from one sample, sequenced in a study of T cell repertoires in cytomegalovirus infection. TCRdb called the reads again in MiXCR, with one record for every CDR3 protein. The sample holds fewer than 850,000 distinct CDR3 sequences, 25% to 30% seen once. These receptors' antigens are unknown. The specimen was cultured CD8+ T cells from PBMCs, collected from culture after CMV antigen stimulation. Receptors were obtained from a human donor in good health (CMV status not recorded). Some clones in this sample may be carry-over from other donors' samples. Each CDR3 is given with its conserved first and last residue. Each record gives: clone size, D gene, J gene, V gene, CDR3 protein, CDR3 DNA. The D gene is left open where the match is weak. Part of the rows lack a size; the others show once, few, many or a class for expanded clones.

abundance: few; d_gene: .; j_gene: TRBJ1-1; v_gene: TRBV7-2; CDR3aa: CASSTGQTYTEAFF; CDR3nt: TGTGCCAGCAGCACGGGACAAACCTACACTGAAGCTTTCTTT
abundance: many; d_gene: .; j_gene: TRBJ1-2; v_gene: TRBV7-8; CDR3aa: CASSSLRGFDYGYTF; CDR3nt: TGTGCCAGCAGCTCTCTTCGAGGCTTCGACTATGGCTACACCTTC
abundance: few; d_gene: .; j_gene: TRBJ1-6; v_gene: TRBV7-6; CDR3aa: CASSPTGYGGLSSYNSPLHF; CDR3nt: TGTGCCAGCAGCCCCACCGGTTATGGAGGGCTAAGCTCCTATAATTCACCCCTCCACTTT
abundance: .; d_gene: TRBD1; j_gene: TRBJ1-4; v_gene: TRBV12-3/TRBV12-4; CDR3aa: CASSPEGQGRTKLFF; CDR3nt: TGTGCCAGCAGCCCAGAGGGACAGGGGAGGACGAAACTGTTTTTT
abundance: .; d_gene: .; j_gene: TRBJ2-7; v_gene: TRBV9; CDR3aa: CASSPLVGGYEQYF; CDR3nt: TGTGCCAGCAGCCCACTGGTGGGGGGCTACGAGCAGTACTTC
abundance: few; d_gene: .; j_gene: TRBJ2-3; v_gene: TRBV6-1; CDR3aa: CASSSAYTDTQYF; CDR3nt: TGTGCCAGCAGTTCTGCTTACACAGATACGCAGTATTTT
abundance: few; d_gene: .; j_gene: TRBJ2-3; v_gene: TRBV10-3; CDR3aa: CAIGQDSKSTDTQYF; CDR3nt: TGTGCCATCGGTCAGGACAGTAAGAGCACAGATACGCAGTATTTT
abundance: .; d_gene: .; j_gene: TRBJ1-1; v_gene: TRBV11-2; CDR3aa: CASSWGKGTGNTEAFF; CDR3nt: TGTGCCAGCAGCTGGGGCAAGGGGACGGGCAACACTGAAGCTTTCTTT
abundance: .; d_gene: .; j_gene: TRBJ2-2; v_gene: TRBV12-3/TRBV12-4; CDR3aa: CASSLRTFNTGELFF; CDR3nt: TGTGCCAGCAGTTTACGGACATTTAACACCGGGGAGCTGTTTTTT
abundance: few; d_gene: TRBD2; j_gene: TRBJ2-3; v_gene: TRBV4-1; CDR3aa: CASSHPTSGGAGDTQYF; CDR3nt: TGCGCCAGCAGCCATCCGACTAGCGGGGGGGCTGGAGATACGCAGTATTTT
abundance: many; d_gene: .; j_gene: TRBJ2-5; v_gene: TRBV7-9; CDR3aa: CASSSFRDQETQYF; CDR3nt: TGTGCCAGCAGCTCGTTTAGAGACCAAGAGACCCAGTACTTC
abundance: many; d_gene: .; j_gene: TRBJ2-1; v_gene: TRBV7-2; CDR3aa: CASSLAAQGSYNEQFF; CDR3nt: TGTGCCAGCAGCTTAGCCGCCCAGGGATCCTACAATGAGCAGTTCTTC
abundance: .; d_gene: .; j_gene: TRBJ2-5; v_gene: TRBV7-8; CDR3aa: CASNLEGGPETQYF; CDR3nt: TGTGCCAGCAACTTAGAGGGGGGGCCAGAGACCCAGTACTTC
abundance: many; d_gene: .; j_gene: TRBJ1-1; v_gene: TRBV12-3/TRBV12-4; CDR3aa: CASSDDLNTEAFF; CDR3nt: TGTGCCAGCAGTGATGACCTCAACACTGAAGCTTTCTTT
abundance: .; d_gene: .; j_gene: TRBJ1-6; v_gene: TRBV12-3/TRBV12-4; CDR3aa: CASSSAMGRLAYNSPLHF; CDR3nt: TGTGCCAGCAGTTCCGCTATGGGGCGACTAGCCTATAATTCACCCCTCCACTTT
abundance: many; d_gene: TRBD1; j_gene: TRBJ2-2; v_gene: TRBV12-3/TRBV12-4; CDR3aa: CASTWTGGTGELFF; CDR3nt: TGTGCCAGCACCTGGACAGGGGGAACCGGGGAGCTGTTTTTT
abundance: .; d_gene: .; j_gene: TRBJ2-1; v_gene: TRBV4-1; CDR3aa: CASGDPQTWLFF; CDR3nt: TGCGCCAGCGGGGACCCTCAGACATGGTTGTTCTTC
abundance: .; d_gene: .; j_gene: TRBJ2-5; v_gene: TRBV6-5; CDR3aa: CASSYSRGRNPYQETQYF; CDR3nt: TGTGCCAGCAGTTACTCACGGGGGCGCAACCCCTACCAAGAGACCCAGTACTTC
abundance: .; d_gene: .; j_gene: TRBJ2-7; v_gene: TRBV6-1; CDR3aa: CASTPYAGTYEQYF; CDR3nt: TGTGCCAGCACCCCCTACGCAGGTACCTACGAGCAGTACTTC
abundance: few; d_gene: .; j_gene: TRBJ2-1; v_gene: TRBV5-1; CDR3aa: CASSFRPGSSDEQFF; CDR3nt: TGCGCCAGCAGCTTTCGGCCAGGGAGTTCGGATGAGCAGTTCTTC
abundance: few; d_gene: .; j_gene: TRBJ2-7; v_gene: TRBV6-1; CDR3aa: CASSEVAPPKEQYF; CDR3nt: TGTGCCAGCAGTGAAGTGGCGCCTCCCAAGGAGCAGTACTTC
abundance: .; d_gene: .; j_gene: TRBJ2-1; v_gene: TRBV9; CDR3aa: CASSANLREAAYNEQFF; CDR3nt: TGTGCCAGCAGCGCCAACCTCAGGGAGGCGGCCTACAATGAGCAGTTCTTC
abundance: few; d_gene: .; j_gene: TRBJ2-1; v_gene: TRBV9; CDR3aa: CASSGMGSSYNEQFF; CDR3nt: TGTGCCAGCAGCGGAATGGGGAGCTCCTACAATGAGCAGTTCTTC
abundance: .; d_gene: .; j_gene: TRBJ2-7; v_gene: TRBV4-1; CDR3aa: CASSQETPNYEQYF; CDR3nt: TGCGCCAGCAGCCAAGAAACACCAAACTACGAGCAGTACTTC
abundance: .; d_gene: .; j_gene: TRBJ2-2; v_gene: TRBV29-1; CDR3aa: CSVGAGRDTGELFF; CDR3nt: TGCAGCGTTGGGGCGGGACGGGACACCGGGGAGCTGTTTTTT
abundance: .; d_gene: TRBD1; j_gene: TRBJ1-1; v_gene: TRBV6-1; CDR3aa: CASGESTGITNTEAFF; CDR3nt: TGTGCCAGCGGGGAATCGACAGGGATCACGAACACTGAAGCTTTCTTT
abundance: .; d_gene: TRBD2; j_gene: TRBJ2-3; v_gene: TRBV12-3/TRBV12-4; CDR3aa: CASSQAGAGDTQYF; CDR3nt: TGTGCCAGCAGTCAAGCGGGGGCGGGCGATACGCAGTATTTT
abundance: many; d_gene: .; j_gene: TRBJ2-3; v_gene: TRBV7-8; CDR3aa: CASSIDPQGSTDTQYF; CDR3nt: TGTGCCAGCAGCATTGACCCTCAAGGGAGCACAGATACGCAGTATTTT
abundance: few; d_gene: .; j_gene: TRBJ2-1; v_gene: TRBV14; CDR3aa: CASSQVGTSLYNEQFF; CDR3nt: TGTGCCAGCAGCCAAGTGGGGACATCCCTCTACAATGAGCAGTTCTTC
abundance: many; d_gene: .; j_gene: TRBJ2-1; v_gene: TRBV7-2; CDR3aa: CASSLVALSSYNEQFF; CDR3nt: TGTGCCAGCAGCTTAGTCGCACTGAGCTCCTACAATGAGCAGTTCTTC
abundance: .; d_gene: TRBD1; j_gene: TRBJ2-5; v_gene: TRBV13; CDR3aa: CASSLGDRALETQYF; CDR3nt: TGTGCCAGCAGCTTAGGCGACAGGGCTTTGGAGACCCAGTACTTC
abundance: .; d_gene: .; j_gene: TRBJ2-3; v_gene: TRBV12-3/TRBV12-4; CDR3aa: CASREGGDTQYF; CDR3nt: TGTGCCAGCAGGGAGGGGGGAGATACGCAGTATTTT
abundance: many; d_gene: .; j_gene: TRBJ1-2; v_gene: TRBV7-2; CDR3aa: CASSLPRRDNLNYGYTF; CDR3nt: TGTGCCAGCAGCTTACCCCGGCGGGACAACCTTAACTATGGCTACACCTTC
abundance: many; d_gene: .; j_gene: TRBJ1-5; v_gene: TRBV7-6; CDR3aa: CASSLGGNRQPQHF; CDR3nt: TGTGCCAGCAGCTTAGGCGGTAATAGGCAGCCCCAGCATTTT
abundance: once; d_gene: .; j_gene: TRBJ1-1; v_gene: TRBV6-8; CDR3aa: CASSYEAGGAEAFF; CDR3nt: TGTGCCAGCAGTTACGAGGCTGGGGGGGCTGAAGCTTTCTTT
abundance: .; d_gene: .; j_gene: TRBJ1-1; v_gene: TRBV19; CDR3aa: CASSMRDNPNTEAFF; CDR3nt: TGTGCCAGTAGTATGCGGGACAACCCGAACACTGAAGCTTTCTTT
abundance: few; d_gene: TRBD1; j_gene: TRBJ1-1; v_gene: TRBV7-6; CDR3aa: CASSLLPVGQVNTEAFF; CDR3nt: TGTGCCAGCAGCTTACTCCCCGTGGGACAGGTGAACACTGAAGCTTTCTTT
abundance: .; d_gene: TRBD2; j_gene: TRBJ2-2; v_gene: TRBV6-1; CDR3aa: CASSEGIAGPNTGELFF; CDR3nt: TGTGCCAGCAGTGAAGGAATAGCGGGACCGAACACCGGGGAGCTGTTTTTT
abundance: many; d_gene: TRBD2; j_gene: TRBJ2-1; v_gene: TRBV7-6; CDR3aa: CASSRVAGGLLNEQFF; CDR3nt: TGTGCCAGCAGCCGGGTAGCGGGGGGGCTGCTCAATGAGCAGTTCTTC
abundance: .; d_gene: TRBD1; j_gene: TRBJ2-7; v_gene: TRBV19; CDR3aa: CASSNGQGYEQYF; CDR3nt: TGTGCCAGTAGTAACGGACAGGGATACGAGCAGTACTTC
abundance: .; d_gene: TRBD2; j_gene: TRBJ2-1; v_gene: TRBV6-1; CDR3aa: CASSEKFRGGGNEQFF; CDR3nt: TGTGCCAGCAGTGAAAAGTTCCGGGGGGGCGGCAATGAGCAGTTCTTC
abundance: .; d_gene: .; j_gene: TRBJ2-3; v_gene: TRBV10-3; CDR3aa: CAISYGPEGTDTQYF; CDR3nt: TGTGCCATCAGCTACGGGCCTGAGGGCACAGATACGCAGTATTTT
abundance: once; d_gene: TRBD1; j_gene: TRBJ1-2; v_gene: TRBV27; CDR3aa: CASSPQGGVNGYTF; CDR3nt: TGTGCCAGCAGTCCGCAGGGGGGGGTGAATGGCTACACCTTC